The sequence of this T cell receptor beta chain was determined in a study of blood T cell repertoires in COVID-19. CDR1 SQVTM and CDR2 ANQGSEA come from the germline V gene. This CDR3 comprises 13 residues. V was clipped by 2 bases and J by 4 bases, with 11 bases between them. Only in-frame clones appear in the TCRdb table, and some are missing; sequencing was by immunoSEQ multiplex PCR. Of fewer than 150,000 clones in the sample, approximately 83% were seen once. The clonotype comes from a woman between 45 and 60 years old who had recovered from COVID-19. The specimen sequenced was peripheral blood. The rearrangement links TRBV29-1 to TRBJ1-2; D is undetermined. The CDR3 here is CSVETQAPYGYTF. The CDR3, as DNA: TGCAGCGTTGAAACGCAGGCTCCCTATGGCTACACCTTC.